This record covers a single T cell receptor beta chain. In germline, CDR1 is MDHEN, CDR2 SYDVKM. The CDR3 totals 12 residues. Trimming removed 5 bases from V and 7 bases from J; junction bases left unmatched: 4. The record originates from a study of blood T cell repertoires in COVID-19. At the level of the study: The samples span acute and convalescent COVID-19 from the United States, Italy and Spain. In each case, the material was cDNA or gDNA derived from T cells, B-cell-depleted T cells, or PBMCs.

TCRdb's table, derived via immunoSEQ multiplex PCR, lists solely in-frame clones and lacks some. The sample includes fewer than 300,000 clones, about 85% of them seen just once. Sequencing used peripheral blood. This chain links TRBV28 with TRBJ1-2; 7 bases agree with TRBD1. The source is a human donor in a cohort sampled during active COVID-19. CDR3 in amino acids: CASSATGPGYTF. The CDR3 DNA is TGTGCCAGCAGTGCGACAGGGCCTGGCTACACCTTC.